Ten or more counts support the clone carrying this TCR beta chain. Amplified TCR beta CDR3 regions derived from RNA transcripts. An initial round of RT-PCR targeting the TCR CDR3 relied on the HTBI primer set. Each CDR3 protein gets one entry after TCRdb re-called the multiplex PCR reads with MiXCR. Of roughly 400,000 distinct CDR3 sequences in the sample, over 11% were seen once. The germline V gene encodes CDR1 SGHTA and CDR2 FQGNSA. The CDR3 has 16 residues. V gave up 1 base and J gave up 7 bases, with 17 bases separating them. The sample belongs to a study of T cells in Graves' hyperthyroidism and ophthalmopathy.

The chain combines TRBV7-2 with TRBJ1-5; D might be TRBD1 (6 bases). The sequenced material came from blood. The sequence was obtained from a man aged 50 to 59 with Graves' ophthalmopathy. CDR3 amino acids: CASSLVRGAQDQPQHF. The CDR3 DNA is TGTGCCAGCAGCTTAGTTCGGGGGGCGCAGGACCAGCCCCAGCATTTT.